These 19 T cell receptor beta chains were sequenced from one sample in a study of graft-versus-host responses after intestinal transplantation. Clones were read by immunoSEQ multiplex PCR, and TCRdb kept only the in-frame ones, dropping some. The sample records about 25,000 clones, 80% to 95% being singletons. The sequencing used PBMCs, collected 18 days after transplant. These receptors came from a human patient who received an intestinal transplant, so some T cells may come from the graft donor.

This chain joins TRBV12-5 and TRBJ1-5; 8 nucleotides match TRBD1. J gave up 2 bases and V 3 bases, and 9 bases lay outside the gene matches. This CDR3 comprises 17 residues. Per germline, CDR1 LGHNT and CDR2 FRNRAP. The CDR3 region is CASGFTPDRVGNQPQHF. The CDR3 coding sequence is TGTGCTAGTGGTTTTACCCCGGACAGGGTAGGCAATCAGCCCCAGCATTTT.

V gene TRBV7-9 combines with J gene TRBJ1-1; tentatively, D is TRBD1 (5 bases). Germline lookup yields CDR1 SEHNR and CDR2 FQNEAQ (reference sequence). The CDR3 is 13 amino acids. The V and J ends lost 4 bases and 1 base respectively, with 7 bases between them. CDR3 nucleotides: TGTGCCAGCAGCTCGGGACCGAACACTGAAGCTTTCTTT. It yields the protein CASSSGPNTEAFF.

This clone occurred once. The J gene is TRBJ2-7, the V gene TRBV4-1, with D possibly TRBD1 on 6 matching bases. Germline lookup yields CDR1 MGHRA and CDR2 YSYEKL. The CDR3 sequence is 15 residues long. Trimming pared 2 bases from V and 0 bases from J, leaving 11 bases between. The CDR3 protein is CASSQSAGASYEQYF. The CDR3 nucleotides are TGCGCCAGCAGCCAATCGGCAGGGGCCTCCTACGAGCAGTACTTC.

Remarks on this clone: The CDR3 ends on some other residue instead of the conserved phenylalanine or tryptophan, so this is likely a read error. This chain uses TRBV5-1 with TRBJ2-7, with D unclear. Trimming took 2 bases from V and 2 from J, leaving 8 bases between them. Germline V gives CDR1 SGHRS, CDR2 YFSETQ. The CDR3 is made up of 13 amino acids. The CDR3 loop reads CASSLSGTYEQYL. The CDR3 coding sequence is TGCGCCAGCAGCTTAAGTGGAACCTACGAGCAGTACCTC.

The gene calls are TRBV10-2 and TRBJ2-3, with a weak D call TRBD2 (6 bases). Germline-derived CDR1 and CDR2 are WSHSY and SAAADI. V was pared by 8 bases and J by 2 bases, with 8 bases between. The CDR3 is 12 amino acids. CDR3: CASRGSTDTQYF. In DNA form, the CDR3 reads TGCGCCAGCCGGGGGTCCACAGATACGCAGTATTTT.

The CDR3 region is CASSLTPGQPRQYF. Written as DNA, the CDR3 is TGTGCCAGCAGTCTAACCCCGGGACAGCCTAGACAGTACTTC. The V call is TRBV27, the J call TRBJ2-7, with TRBD1 matching over 7 bases. J was trimmed by 10 bases and V by 5 bases; bases with no gene match: 14. Germline CDR1 reads MNHEY; CDR2 reads SMNVEV (reference sequence). CDR3 size: 14 residues.

The gene calls are TRBV7-9 and TRBJ2-7, with D uncertain. The germline V gene encodes CDR1 SEHNR and CDR2 FQNEAQ (reference sequence). This CDR3 has 12 amino acids. The V end was cut by 2 bases, the J end by 3 bases, with 5 bases between. The CDR3 spells CASSLNSYEQYF. The CDR3 nucleotides are TGTGCCAGCAGCTTAAACAGCTACGAGCAGTACTTC.

This clone was found a few times. This chain's CDR3 is CAWNRDTGELFF. The CDR3 region has the DNA TGTGCCTGGAACAGGGACACCGGGGAGCTGTTTTTT. The V and J genes are TRBV30 and TRBJ2-2; D is perhaps TRBD1 (6 bases). V was trimmed by 4 bases and J by 3 bases, leaving 6 bases between them. Per the germline V gene, CDR1 is GTSNPN and CDR2 is SVGIG (reference sequence). This CDR3 is 12 amino acids long.

This chain connects TRBV5-1 to TRBJ1-1; D is perhaps TRBD1 (5 bases). The germline V and J ends were trimmed by 4 bases and 3 bases, with 10 bases remaining between them. CDR3 length: 13 residues. Germline V gene sequence: CDR1 SGHRS, CDR2 YFSETQ. The CDR3 sequence is CASSPREDTEAFF. In nucleotides, the CDR3 is TGCGCCAGCAGCCCCAGGGAGGACACTGAAGCTTTCTTT.

The chain combines TRBV2 with TRBJ2-4; the match to TRBD1 covers 11 bases. There are 15 residues in the CDR3. Trimming cost V 5 bases and J 6 bases; bases outside gene matches: 6. The germline V gene encodes CDR1 SNHLY and CDR2 FYNNEI. The CDR3 nucleotides read TGTGCCAGCAGTCCCGGGACAGGGGGTTTAAACATTCAGTACTTC. This translates into CASSPGTGGLNIQYF.

The CDR3 region has the DNA TGTGCCAGCTTGGGGGGGTCCTACGAGCAGTACTTC. This translates into CASLGGSYEQYF. The chain joins TRBV6-1 to TRBJ2-7; TRBD2 aligns across 7 bases. Per the germline V gene, CDR1 is MNHNS and CDR2 is SASEGT. Trimming took 8 bases from V and 1 from J; bases not matched to a gene: 2. This CDR3 has 12 residues.

This chain's CDR3 is CASGTVNKNEQFF. The CDR3 nucleotides read TGCGCCAGCGGGACAGTCAACAAAAATGAGCAGTTCTTC. The rearrangement joins TRBV5-1 to TRBJ2-1, with TRBD1 matching 7 bases. The CDR3 contains 13 residues. J gave up 7 bases and V 7 bases, and 8 bases lay outside the gene matches. CDR1 and CDR2 from the germline V gene are SGHRS and YFSETQ.

The chain carries TRBV6-1 and TRBJ1-3; 7 nucleotides line up with TRBD1. The germline V gene has CDR1 MNHNS and CDR2 SASEGT. The V gene end was trimmed by 1 base and the J gene end by 3 bases; junction bases not matched to a gene: 6. The CDR3 totals 16 residues. The CDR3 here is CASSEGQGFGGNTIYF. DNA of the CDR3: TGTGCCAGCAGTGAAGGACAGGGTTTTGGTGGAAACACCATATATTTT.

V and J are TRBV7-3 and TRBJ2-1; 12 bases line up with TRBD2. Germline loops: CDR1 SGHTA, CDR2 FQGTGA. V lost 5 bases and J lost 8; bases outside the gene matches: 10. CDR3 size: 16 residues. The CDR3 sequence: CASSVTSGGLFDEQFF. Here the CDR3 DNA reads TGTGCCAGCAGCGTGACTAGCGGGGGCCTCTTCGATGAGCAGTTCTTC. Together with reference TRBV7-3 and TRBJ2-1, the CDR3 gives the full variable domain: GAGVSQTPSNKVTEKGKYVELRCDPISGHTALYWYRQSLGQGPEFLIYFQGTGAADDSGLPNDRFFAVRPEGSVSTLKIQRTERGDSAVYLCASSVTSGGLFDEQFFGPGTRLTVL.

The rearrangement uses TRBV7-6 and TRBJ2-1; D is possibly TRBD1 (6 bases). Per germline, CDR1 SGHVS and CDR2 FNYEAQ. V was cut by 5 bases and J by 5 bases, with 19 bases left in between. This CDR3 is built from 16 residues. CDR3 DNA sequence: TGTGCCAGCAGCCCTTCGGACAGCGGTTACGACAATGAGCAGTTCTTC. Residues: CASSPSDSGYDNEQFF.

The gene calls are TRBV6-5 and TRBJ1-2; the D gene is possibly TRBD1 (6 bases). V was pared by 5 bases and J by 2 bases, with 9 bases between. The germline gives CDR1 MNHEY, CDR2 SVGAGI. The CDR3 has 13 residues. CDR3 residues: CASSTTGNYGYTF. CDR3 sequence (DNA): TGTGCCAGCAGTACGACAGGAAACTATGGCTACACCTTC.

V gene TRBV2 combines with J gene TRBJ1-4; D is possibly TRBD1 (5 bases). This CDR3 comprises 14 residues. The ends were cut back, 10 bases at V and 1 base at J, with 13 bases in the middle. Germline CDR1 SNHLY, CDR2 FYNNEI. The CDR3 DNA follows: TGTGCCACTGACTCTGGGGGAACTAATGAAAAACTGTTTTTT. Its protein is CATDSGGTNEKLFF.

The CDR3 nucleotides read TGTGCAAGTCGCTTTTTTCTATCGACAGGGATATCTATTTTGGACACTGAAGCTTTCTTT. As protein: CASRFFLSTGISILDTEAFF. V and J are TRBV12-2 and TRBJ1-1; the table's D call, TRBD1, was not checked against the DNA. TRBV12-2 is a listed pseudogene. The CDR3 consists of 20 residues.

This rearrangement joins TRBV7-3 to TRBJ2-3, with TRBD2 as a possible D gene (7 bases). This CDR3 comprises 16 residues. Germline loops: CDR1 SGHTA, CDR2 FQGTGA. The V end was cut by 0 bases, the J end by 3 bases, with 13 bases between. The CDR3 coding sequence is TGTGCCAGCAGCTTAACGGGGGGGCCGAGGACAGATACGCAGTATTTT. It encodes CASSLTGGPRTDTQYF.